These T cell receptor beta chains were read from a single sample in a study of blood T cell repertoires in COVID-19. Profiled with immunoSEQ multiplex PCR; TCRdb holds only in-frame clones, not every one. The table shows about 270,000 clones, with roughly nine tenths occurring only once. The material sequenced was PBMCs or T cells enriched from blood (not recorded which). Receptors were obtained from a woman aged 45-65 years who had recovered from COVID-19. Both conserved end residues are trimmed from each CDR3.

V	J	CDR3
TRBV28	TRBJ1-5	ASSFDKGGQPQH
TRBV15	TRBJ1-1	ATSRQGDTEAF
TRBV6-2/TRBV6-3	TRBJ2-7	ASSPFSYEQY
TRBV28	TRBJ1-6	ASYTTTSPLH
TRBV7-2	TRBJ1-2	ASNFRGGQGAHGYT
TRBV7-2	TRBJ1-2	ASSPRQGNYGYT
TRBV29-1	TRBJ1-3	SVDPGGSGNTIY
TRBV7-3	TRBJ2-2	ASSLNSVQNTGELF
TRBV28	TRBJ1-2	ASTTWGGPNYGYT
TRBV27	TRBJ2-6	ASRAGRTWGANVLT
TRBV30	TRBJ1-2	AWSPGWAGGYT
TRBV7-9	TRBJ2-5	ASSSLGTEETQY
TRBV7-2	TRBJ1-3	ASSSGSSGNTIY
TRBV19	TRBJ1-4	ASSIGGGAGEKLF
TRBV7-9	TRBJ2-5	ASSKTGVAGETQY
TRBV5-1	TRBJ2-1	ASSLSPGLGGNEQF
TRBV4-2	TRBJ2-2	ASSQAAGINTGELF
TRBV9	TRBJ2-5	ASSTGYSETQY
TRBV20-1	TRBJ2-7	SARQDREQY
TRBV20-1	TRBJ2-7	SALGLAVN
TRBV11-3	TRBJ2-1	ASSLGLYNEQF
TRBV27	TRBJ2-7	ASSPTETFTYEQY
TRBV29-1	TRBJ1-3	SAGQGQGGNTIY
TRBV6-5	TRBJ1-6	ASSYSGSSYNSPLH
TRBV14	TRBJ1-6	ASSQDPTVNSPLH
TRBV28	TRBJ2-1	ASNRDLIVNEQF
TRBV28	TRBJ1-5	ASLEHHGEQPQH
TRBV4-2	TRBJ1-5	ASSPQWDSVAGPQH
TRBV5-4	TRBJ2-1	ASSSRLASYNEQF
TRBV5-1	TRBJ2-7	ASSLEMGLATEQY
TRBV27	TRBJ2-2	ASSLSAGDYTGELF
TRBV4-1	TRBJ2-7	ATQNWTSGRRASYEQY
TRBV20-1	TRBJ1-2	SASYRQGAGGYT
TRBV10-3	TRBJ1-6	AISERGDSPLH
TRBV6-1	TRBJ2-7	ASSALGTSGSWEQY
TRBV7-9	TRBJ1-3	ASSLVEFRQYNLY
TRBV5-1	TRBJ2-1	ASSLGTSVFDEQF
TRBV6-4	TRBJ2-7	ASPKDRVRYEQY
TRBV28	TRBJ1-6	ASSPPGGRGSPLH
TRBV7-2	TRBJ2-1	ASGAYNEQF
TRBV5-1	TRBJ2-1	ASSTSGSATYNEQF
TRBV5-4	TRBJ2-7	ASSPGTSRTYEQY
TRBV6-2/TRBV6-3	TRBJ2-5	ASSQTRNQETQY
TRBV28	TRBJ1-6	ASSRDSSYNSPLH
TRBV18	TRBJ2-5	ASSQQRGSEETQY
TRBV15	TRBJ2-4	ATSSTTSDWKNIQY
TRBV20-1	TRBJ1-6	SASPGTLDNSPLH
TRBV6-6	TRBJ1-5	ASSTAGTGDGQPQH